The TCR beta chain described here comes from a study of CD8+ T cells in alopecia areata. Reverse transcription of extracted RNA yielded cDNA, which provided the sequencing template. The table came from immunoSEQ multiplex PCR; TCRdb's copy has only in-frame clones and leaves some out. The sample consists of roughly 150,000 clones, 55% of them appearing once. Germline CDR1 and CDR2: SGHTA and FQGNSA. The CDR3 has 10 residues. V lost 5 bases and J lost 15, with 11 bases in between. The sequencing sample was made of CD4+ T cells sorted from blood. This receptor was obtained from a human donor in good health. V usage is TRBV7-2 and J usage is TRBJ2-1; D call uncertain. Here the CDR3 reads CASSLAPPFF. The CDR3 DNA follows: TGTGCCAGCAGCCTCGCCCCCCCGTTCTTC.